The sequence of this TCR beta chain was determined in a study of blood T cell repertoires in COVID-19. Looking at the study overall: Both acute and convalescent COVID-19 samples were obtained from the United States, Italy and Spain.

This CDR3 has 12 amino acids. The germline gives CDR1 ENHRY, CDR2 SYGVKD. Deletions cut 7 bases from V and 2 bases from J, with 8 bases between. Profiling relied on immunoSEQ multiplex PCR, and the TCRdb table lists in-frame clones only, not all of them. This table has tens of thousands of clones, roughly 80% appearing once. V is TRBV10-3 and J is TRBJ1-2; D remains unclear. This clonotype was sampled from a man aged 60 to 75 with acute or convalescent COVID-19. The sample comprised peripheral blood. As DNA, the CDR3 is TGTGCCATCAAGAGGGTAAACTATGGCTACACCTTC. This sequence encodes CAIKRVNYGYTF.